This TCR beta chain comes out of a study of blood T cells in healthy people across ages. Germline V lookup: CDR1 SGHRS, CDR2 YFSETQ. The germline V and J ends were trimmed by 4 bases and 1 base, with 17 bases remaining between them. This CDR3 spans 16 amino acids. This clonotype was found a few times. Then a second PCR, running roughly 6 to 11 cycles, was carried out with a sample-barcoded 5' primer and a J-beta primer mix. Template switching added a 12-random-nucleotide identifier to every cDNA molecule. In TCRdb, the 5' RACE reads were re-called with MiXCR into one record per CDR3 protein. The sample records 1.5 million to 2 million distinct CDR3 sequences, roughly 28% being singletons.

The source material was blood. This receptor was identified in a woman in her thirties in good health. The chain links TRBV5-1 to TRBJ2-5; D possibly corresponds to TRBD1 (6 bases). CDR3 protein: CASSADRPVGQETQYF. Written as DNA, the CDR3 is TGCGCCAGCAGCGCCGACAGGCCAGTGGGCCAAGAGACCCAGTACTTC.